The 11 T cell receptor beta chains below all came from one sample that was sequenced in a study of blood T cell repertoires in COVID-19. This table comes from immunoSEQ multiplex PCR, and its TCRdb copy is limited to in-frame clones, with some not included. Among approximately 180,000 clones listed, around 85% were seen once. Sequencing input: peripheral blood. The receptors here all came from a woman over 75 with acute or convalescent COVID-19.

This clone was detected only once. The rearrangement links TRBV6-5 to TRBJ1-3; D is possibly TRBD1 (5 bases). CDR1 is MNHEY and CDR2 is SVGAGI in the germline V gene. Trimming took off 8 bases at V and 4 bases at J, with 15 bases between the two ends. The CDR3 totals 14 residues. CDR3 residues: CASRLGGSGNTIYF. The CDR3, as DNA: TGTGCCAGCCGGCTCGGGGGGTCGGGAAACACCATATATTTT.

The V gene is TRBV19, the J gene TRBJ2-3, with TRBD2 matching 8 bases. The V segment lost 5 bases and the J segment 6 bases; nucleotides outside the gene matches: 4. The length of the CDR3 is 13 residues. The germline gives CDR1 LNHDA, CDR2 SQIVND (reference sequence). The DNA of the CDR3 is TGTGCCAGTAGTTTCGGGAGGGAGGATACGCAGTATTTT. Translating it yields CASSFGREDTQYF.

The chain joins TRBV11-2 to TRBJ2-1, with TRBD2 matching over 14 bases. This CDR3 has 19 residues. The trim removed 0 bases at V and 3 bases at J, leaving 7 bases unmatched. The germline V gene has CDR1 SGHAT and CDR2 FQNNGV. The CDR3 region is CASSLDPGTSGSFYNEQFF. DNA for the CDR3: TGTGCCAGCAGCTTAGATCCGGGGACTAGCGGGAGCTTCTACAATGAGCAGTTCTTC.

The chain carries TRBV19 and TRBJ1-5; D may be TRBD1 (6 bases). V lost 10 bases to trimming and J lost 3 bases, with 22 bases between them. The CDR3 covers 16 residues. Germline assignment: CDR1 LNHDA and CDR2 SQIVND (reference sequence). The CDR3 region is CATSSPEGQINQPQHF. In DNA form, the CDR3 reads TGTGCCACCTCCTCCCCGGAAGGACAGATCAATCAGCCCCAGCATTTT. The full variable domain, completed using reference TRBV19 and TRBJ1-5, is DGGITQSPKYLFRKEGQNVTLSCEQNLNHDAMYWYRQDPGQGLRLIYYSQIVNDFQKGDIAEGYSVSREKKESFPLTVTSAQKNPTAFYLCATSSPEGQINQPQHFGDGTRLSIL.

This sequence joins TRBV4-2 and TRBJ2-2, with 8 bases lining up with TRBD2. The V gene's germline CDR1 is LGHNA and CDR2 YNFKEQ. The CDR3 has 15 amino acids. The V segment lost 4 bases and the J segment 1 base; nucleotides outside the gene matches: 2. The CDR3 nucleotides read TGTGCCAGCAGCCTAGCGGGAAAGAACACCGGGGAGCTGTTTTTT. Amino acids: CASSLAGKNTGELFF.

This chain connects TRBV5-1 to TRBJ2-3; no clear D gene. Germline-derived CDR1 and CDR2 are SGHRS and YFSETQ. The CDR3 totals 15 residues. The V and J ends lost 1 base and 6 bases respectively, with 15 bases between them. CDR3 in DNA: TGCGCCAGCAGCTTGCTCCCGCCCCCCGGGGATACGCAGTATTTT. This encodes CASSLLPPPGDTQYF.

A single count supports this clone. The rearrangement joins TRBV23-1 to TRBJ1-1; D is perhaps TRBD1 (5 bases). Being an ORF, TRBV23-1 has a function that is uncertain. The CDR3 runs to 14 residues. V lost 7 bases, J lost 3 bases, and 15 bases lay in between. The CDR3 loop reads CASIPTVGHTEAFF. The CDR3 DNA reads TGCGCCAGCATCCCTACCGTGGGGCACACTGAAGCTTTCTTT.

The CDR3 DNA follows: TGTGCCAGCAGTCCCGCCCGAAGGGAGGGAAGTCGGGACTATGGCTACACCTTC. Translating gives CASSPARREGSRDYGYTF. The rearrangement links TRBV6-6 to TRBJ1-2; D call uncertain. In germline, CDR1 is MNHNY, CDR2 SVGAGI (reference sequence). Trimming removed 5 bases at V and 3 bases at J, with 25 bases between. The length of the CDR3 is 18 residues.

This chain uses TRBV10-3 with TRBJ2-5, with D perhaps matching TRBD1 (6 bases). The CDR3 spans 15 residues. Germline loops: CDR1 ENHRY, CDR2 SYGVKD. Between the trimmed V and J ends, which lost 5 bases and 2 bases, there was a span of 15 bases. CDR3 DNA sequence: TGTGCCATCAGTACACAGGGAGTGGGACAAGAGACCCAGTACTTC. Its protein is CAISTQGVGQETQYF.

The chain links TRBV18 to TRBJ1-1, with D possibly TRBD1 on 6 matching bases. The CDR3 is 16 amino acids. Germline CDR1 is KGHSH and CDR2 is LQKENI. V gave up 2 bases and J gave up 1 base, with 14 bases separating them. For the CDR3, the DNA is TGTGCCAGCTCACCAATTCCGGGACATCGGAACACTGAAGCTTTCTTT. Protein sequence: CASSPIPGHRNTEAFF.

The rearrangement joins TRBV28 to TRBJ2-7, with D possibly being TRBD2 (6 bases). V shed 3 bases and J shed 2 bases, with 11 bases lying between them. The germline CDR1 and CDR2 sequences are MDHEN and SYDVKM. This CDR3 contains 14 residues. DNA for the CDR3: TGTGCCAGCAGTTTTTTGGGCGGGACCTACGAGCAGTACTTC. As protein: CASSFLGGTYEQYF. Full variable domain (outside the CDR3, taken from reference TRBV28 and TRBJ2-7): DVKVTQSSRYLVKRTGEKVFLECVQDMDHENMFWYRQDPGLGLRLIYFSYDVKMKEKGDIPEGYSVSREKKERFSLILESASTNQTSMYLCASSFLGGTYEQYFGPGTRLTVT.